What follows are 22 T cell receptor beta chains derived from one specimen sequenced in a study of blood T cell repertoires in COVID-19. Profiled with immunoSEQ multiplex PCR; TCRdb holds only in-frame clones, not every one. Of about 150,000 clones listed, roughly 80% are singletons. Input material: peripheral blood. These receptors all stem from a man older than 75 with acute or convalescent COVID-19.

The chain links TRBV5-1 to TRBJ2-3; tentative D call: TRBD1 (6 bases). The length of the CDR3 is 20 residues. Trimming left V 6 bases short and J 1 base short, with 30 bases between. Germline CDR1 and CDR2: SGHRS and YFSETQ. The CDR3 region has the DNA TGCGCCAGCATCCCAGGAAGTCGGCAGGGGCGACGGGAAGGCACAGATACGCAGTATTTT. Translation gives CASIPGSRQGRREGTDTQYF.

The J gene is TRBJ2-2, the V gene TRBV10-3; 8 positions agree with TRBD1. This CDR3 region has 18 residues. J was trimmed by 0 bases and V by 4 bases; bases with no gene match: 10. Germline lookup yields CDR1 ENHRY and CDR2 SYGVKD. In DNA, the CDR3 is TGTGCCATCAGTGCGCTCTCTGGACAGGGTACGAACACCGGGGAGCTGTTTTTT. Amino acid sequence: CAISALSGQGTNTGELFF.

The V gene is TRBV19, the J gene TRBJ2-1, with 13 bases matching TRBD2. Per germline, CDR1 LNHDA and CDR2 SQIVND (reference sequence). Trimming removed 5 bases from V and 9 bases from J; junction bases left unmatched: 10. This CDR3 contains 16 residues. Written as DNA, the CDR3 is TGTGCCAGTAGTCCACCGACTAGCGGGGGGTCGGTTGAGCAGTTCTTC. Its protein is CASSPPTSGGSVEQFF.

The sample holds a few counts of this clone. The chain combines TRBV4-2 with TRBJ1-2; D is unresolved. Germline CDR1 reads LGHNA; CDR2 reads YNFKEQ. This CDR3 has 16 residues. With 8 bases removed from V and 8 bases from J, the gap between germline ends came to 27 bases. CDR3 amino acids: CASAPWHSTGPGGYTF. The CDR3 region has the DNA TGTGCCAGCGCGCCTTGGCACTCGACGGGTCCCGGGGGCTACACCTTC.

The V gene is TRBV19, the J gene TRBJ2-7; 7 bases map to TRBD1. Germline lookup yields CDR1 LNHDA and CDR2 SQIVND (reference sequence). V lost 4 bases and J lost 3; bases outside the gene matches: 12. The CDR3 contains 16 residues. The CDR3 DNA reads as TGTGCCAGTAGTACCTCAAACAGGGGTCCCGGCTACGAGCAGTACTTC. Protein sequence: CASSTSNRGPGYEQYF. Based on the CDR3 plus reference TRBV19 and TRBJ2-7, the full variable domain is DGGITQSPKYLFRKEGQNVTLSCEQNLNHDAMYWYRQDPGQGLRLIYYSQIVNDFQKGDIAEGYSVSREKKESFPLTVTSAQKNPTAFYLCASSTSNRGPGYEQYFGPGTRLTVT.

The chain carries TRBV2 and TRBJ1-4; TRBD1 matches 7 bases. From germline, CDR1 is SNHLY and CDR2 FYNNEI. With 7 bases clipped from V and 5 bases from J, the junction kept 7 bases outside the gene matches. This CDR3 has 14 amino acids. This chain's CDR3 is CASMKTGRNEKLFF. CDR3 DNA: TGTGCCAGCATGAAGACAGGGAGAAATGAAAAACTGTTTTTT.

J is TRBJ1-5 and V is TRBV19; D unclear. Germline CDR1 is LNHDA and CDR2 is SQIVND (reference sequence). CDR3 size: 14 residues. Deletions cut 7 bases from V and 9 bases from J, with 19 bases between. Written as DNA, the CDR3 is TGTGCCAGTACCCTAGGCGGAGTGGGTTCGCCCCAGCATTTT. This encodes CASTLGGVGSPQHF.

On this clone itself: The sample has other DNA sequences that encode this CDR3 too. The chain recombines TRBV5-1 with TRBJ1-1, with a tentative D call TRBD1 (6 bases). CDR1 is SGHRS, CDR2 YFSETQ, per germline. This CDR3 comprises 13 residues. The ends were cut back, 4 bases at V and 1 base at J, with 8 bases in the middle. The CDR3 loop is CASSLGGNTEAFF. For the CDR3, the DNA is TGCGCCAGCAGCCTAGGGGGGAACACTGAAGCTTTCTTT.

CDR3 in amino acids: CASSQDVWDRFYTF. The CDR3 DNA is TGTGCCAGCAGCCAAGATGTTTGGGACAGGTTCTACACCTTC. The V and J genes are TRBV14 and TRBJ1-2; 8 nucleotides line up with TRBD1. The CDR3 totals 14 residues. Losses at the gene ends were 0 bases for V and 10 bases for J; bases not matched to a gene: 7. CDR1 and CDR2 (germline): SGHDN, FVKESK.

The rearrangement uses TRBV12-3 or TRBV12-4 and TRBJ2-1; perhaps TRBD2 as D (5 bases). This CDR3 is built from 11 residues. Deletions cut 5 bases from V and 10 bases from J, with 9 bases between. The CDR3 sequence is CASSADYEQFF. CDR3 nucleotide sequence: TGTGCCAGCAGTGCCGACTACGAGCAGTTCTTC.

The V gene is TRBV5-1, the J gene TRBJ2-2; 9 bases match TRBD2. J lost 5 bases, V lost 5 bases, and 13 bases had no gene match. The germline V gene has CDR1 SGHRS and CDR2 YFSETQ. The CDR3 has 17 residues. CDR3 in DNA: TGCGCCAGCAGTTGGAGTGGCGGGGGGGCCGGTACCGGGGAGCTGTTTTTT. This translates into CASSWSGGGAGTGELFF.

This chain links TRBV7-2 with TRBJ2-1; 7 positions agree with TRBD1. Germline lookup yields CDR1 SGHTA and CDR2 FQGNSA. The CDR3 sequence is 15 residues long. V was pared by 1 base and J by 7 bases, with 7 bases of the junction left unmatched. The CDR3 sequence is CASSLGAGGGNEQFF. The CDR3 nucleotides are TGTGCCAGCAGCTTAGGCGCAGGGGGTGGGAATGAGCAGTTCTTC.

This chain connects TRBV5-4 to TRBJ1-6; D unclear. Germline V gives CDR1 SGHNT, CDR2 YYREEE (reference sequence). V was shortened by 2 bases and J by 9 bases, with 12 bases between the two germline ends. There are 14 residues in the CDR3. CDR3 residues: CASSFENSLSPLHF. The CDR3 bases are TGTGCCAGCAGCTTTGAAAACAGCCTTTCACCCCTCCACTTT.

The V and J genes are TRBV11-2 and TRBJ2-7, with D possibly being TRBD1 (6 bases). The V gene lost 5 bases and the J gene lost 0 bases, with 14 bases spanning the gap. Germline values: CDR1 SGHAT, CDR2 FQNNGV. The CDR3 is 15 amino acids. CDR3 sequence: CASSPSGQGSYEQYV. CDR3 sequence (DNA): TGTGCCAGCAGCCCCTCGGGACAAGGCTCCTACGAGCAGTACGTC.

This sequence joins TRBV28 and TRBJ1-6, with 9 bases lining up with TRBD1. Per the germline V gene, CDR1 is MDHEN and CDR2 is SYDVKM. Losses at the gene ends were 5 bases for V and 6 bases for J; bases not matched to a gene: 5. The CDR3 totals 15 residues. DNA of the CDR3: TGTGCCAGCAGTGCGGGGGACAGGGTTAATTCACCCCTCCACTTT. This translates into CASSAGDRVNSPLHF.

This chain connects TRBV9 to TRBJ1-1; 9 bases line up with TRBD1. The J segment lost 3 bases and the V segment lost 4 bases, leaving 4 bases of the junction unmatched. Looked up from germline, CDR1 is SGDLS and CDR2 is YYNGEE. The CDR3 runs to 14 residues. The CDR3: CASSRDRAHTEAFF. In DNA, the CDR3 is TGTGCCAGCAGCCGGGACAGGGCTCACACTGAAGCTTTCTTT.

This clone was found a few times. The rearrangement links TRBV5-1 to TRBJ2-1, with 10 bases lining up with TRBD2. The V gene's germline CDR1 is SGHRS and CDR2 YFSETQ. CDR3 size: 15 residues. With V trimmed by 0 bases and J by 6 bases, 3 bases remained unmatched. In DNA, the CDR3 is TGCGCCAGCAGCTTGGGACTAGCGGGTAGCAATGAGCAGTTCTTC. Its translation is CASSLGLAGSNEQFF.

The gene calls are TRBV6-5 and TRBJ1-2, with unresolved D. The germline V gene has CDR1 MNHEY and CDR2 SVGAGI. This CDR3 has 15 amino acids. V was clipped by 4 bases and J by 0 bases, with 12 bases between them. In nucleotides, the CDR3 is TGTGCCAGCAGTTGGGCACGGACTCCTAACTATGGCTACACCTTC. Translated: CASSWARTPNYGYTF.

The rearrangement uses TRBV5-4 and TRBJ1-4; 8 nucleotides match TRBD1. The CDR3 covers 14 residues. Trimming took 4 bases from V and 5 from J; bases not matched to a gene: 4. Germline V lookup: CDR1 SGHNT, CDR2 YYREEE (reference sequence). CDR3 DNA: TGTGCCAGCAGCCCGGACAGGGCGAATGAAAAACTGTTTTTT. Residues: CASSPDRANEKLFF.

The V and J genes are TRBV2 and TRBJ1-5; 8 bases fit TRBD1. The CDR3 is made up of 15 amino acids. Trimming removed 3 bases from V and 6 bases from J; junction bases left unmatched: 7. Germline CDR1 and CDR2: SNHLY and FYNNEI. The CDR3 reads CASSEAGGAGQPQHF. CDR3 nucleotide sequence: TGTGCCAGCAGTGAGGCAGGGGGCGCAGGTCAGCCCCAGCATTTT.

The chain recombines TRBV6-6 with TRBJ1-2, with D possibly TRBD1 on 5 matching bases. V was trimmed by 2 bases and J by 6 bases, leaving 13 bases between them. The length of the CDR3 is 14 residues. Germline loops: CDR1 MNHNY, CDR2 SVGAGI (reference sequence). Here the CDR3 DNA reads TGTGCCAGCAGTTACGATGGGGCAGTCCATGGCTACACCTTC. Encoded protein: CASSYDGAVHGYTF.

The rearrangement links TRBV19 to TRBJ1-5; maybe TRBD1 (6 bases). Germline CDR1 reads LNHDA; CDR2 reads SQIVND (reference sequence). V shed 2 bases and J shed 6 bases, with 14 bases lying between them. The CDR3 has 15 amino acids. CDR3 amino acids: CASSIPGQGTQPQHF. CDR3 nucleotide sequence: TGTGCCAGTAGTATACCGGGACAAGGGACTCAGCCCCAGCATTTT.